One sample yielded the 9 T cell receptor beta chains listed below, sequenced in a study of control samples from healthy donors and cancer patients. The table came from immunoSEQ multiplex PCR; TCRdb's copy has only in-frame clones and leaves some out. The repertoire has roughly 150,000 clones, roughly nine tenths of them found once; the top ten carry 0.65% to 0.75%. Sequencing input: blood. The receptors were sampled from a woman in her twenties or thirties in good health.

CDR3 coding DNA: TGTGCCACCAGTGATTTACCCCCAGGGGAAGGGGGAGAGACCCAGTACTTC. Its translation is CATSDLPPGEGGETQYF. The chain links TRBV24-1 to TRBJ2-5; weak D call: TRBD1 (6 bases). Germline V gene sequence: CDR1 KGHDR, CDR2 SFDVKD. The germline V and J ends were trimmed by 1 base and 4 bases, with 18 bases remaining between them. CDR3 size: 17 residues.

Notes on this clone: Other DNA sequences of this sample code for an identical CDR3. V gene TRBV5-6 combines with J gene TRBJ1-2; no clear D gene. The CDR3 totals 13 residues. The V gene's germline CDR1 is SGHDT and CDR2 YYEEEE. The ends were cut back, 0 bases at V and 1 base at J, with 4 bases in the middle. The CDR3 here is CASSLGDNYGYTF. The CDR3 region has the DNA TGTGCCAGCAGCTTGGGGGATAACTATGGCTACACCTTC.

The chain's CDR3 is CSVGKDNYNEQFF. The CDR3 DNA follows: TGCAGCGTTGGTAAGGACAACTACAATGAGCAGTTCTTC. This chain connects TRBV29-1 to TRBJ2-1; D possibly corresponds to TRBD1 (5 bases). The V and J ends lost 4 bases and 3 bases respectively, with 10 bases between them. The CDR3 covers 13 residues. Looked up from germline, CDR1 is SQVTM and CDR2 is ANQGSEA.

V and J are TRBV29-1 and TRBJ1-2, with TRBD1 matching over 8 bases. V dropped 7 bases and J dropped 6; count of bases not matched to a gene: 10. The CDR3 spans 13 residues. CDR1 SQVTM and CDR2 ANQGSEA come from the germline V gene. The CDR3 loop is CSAYRGTADGYTF. CDR3 coding DNA: TGCAGCGCCTACAGGGGGACAGCGGATGGCTACACCTTC. Full variable domain (outside the CDR3, taken from reference TRBV29-1 and TRBJ1-2): SAVISQKPSRDICQRGTSLTIQCQVDSQVTMMFWYRQQPGQSLTLIATANQGSEATYESGFVIDKFPISRPNLTFSTLTVSNMSPEDSSIYLCSAYRGTADGYTFGSGTRLTVV.

J is TRBJ1-2 and V is TRBV19, with unresolved D. V dropped 9 bases and J dropped 4 bases, with 12 bases sitting between them. In germline, CDR1 is LNHDA, CDR2 SQIVND (reference sequence). CDR3 size: 12 residues. CDR3 sequence reads: CARCLGRYGYTF. The CDR3 DNA is TGTGCCAGATGTCTTGGACGCTATGGCTACACCTTC.

The V gene is TRBV20-1, the J gene TRBJ1-5; D is ambiguous. The CDR3 loop spans 11 amino acids. Per the germline V gene, CDR1 is DFQATT and CDR2 is SNEGSKA (reference sequence). Trimming removed 0 bases from V and 10 bases from J, with 7 bases in between. The CDR3 region has the DNA TGCAGTGCTAGAGATAAGGGACCCCAGCATTTT. It is translated as CSARDKGPQHF.

This clone was counted a single time. V and J are TRBV18 and TRBJ1-1, with TRBD1 identical over 7 bases. V gave up 4 bases and J gave up 1 base; unmatched junction bases: 12. Germline V lookup: CDR1 KGHSH, CDR2 LQKENI. The CDR3 totals 17 residues. The CDR3 sequence: CASSRQGVSLGNTEAFF. As DNA, the CDR3 is TGTGCCAGCTCACGACAGGGAGTTTCTCTCGGGAACACTGAAGCTTTCTTT.

J is TRBJ2-2 and V is TRBV5-8; D is unresolved. This CDR3 has 11 residues. CDR1 SGHTS and CDR2 YDEGEE come from the germline V gene. V was cut by 3 bases and J by 9 bases, with 6 bases left in between. The CDR3: CASSSFRELFF. CDR3 DNA sequence: TGTGCCAGCAGCTCCTTTAGGGAGCTGTTTTTT.

V gene TRBV19 combines with J gene TRBJ1-5; no firm D call. V was trimmed by 5 bases and J by 0 bases, leaving 20 bases between them. The CDR3 runs to 18 residues. The germline V gene encodes CDR1 LNHDA and CDR2 SQIVND (reference sequence). The CDR3: CASSPMPGSVYSNQPQHF. The CDR3 nucleotides are TGTGCCAGTAGTCCAATGCCGGGGTCGGTTTATAGCAATCAGCCCCAGCATTTT.